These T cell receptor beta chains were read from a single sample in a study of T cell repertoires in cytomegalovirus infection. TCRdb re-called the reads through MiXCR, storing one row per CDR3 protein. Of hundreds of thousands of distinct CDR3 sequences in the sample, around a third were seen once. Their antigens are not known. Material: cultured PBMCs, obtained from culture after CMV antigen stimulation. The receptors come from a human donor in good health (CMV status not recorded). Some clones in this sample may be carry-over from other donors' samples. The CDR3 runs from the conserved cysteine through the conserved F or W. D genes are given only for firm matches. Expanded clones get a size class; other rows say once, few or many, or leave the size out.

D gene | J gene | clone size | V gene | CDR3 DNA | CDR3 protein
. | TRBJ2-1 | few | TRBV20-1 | TGCAGTGCTAGAGATTTAACGGGTGTCGGCTCCTACAATGAGCAGTTCTTC | CSARDLTGVGSYNEQFF
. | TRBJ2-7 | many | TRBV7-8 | TGTGCCAGCAGCTTAGCGCCCGAATCTGGATACTCCTACGAGCAGTACTTC | CASSLAPESGYSYEQYF
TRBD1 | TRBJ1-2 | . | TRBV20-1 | TGCAGTGCTAGGAAGGACAGGGTGTATGGCTATGGCTACACCTTC | CSARKDRVYGYGYTF
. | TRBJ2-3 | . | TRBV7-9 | TGTGCCAGCAGCCATAGGGGTCGGGCAGATACGCAGTATTTT | CASSHRGRADTQYF
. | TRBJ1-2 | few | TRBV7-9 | TGTGCCAGCAGCCCCAAATCTGGGGGGCCAATCGGCTATGGCTACACCTTC | CASSPKSGGPIGYGYTF
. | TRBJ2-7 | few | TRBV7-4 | TGTGCCAGCAGCTTGGGGCCTCAGTCGGGGGTTATGGACTACGAGCAGTACTTC | CASSLGPQSGVMDYEQYF
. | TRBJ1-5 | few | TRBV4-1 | TGCGCCAGCAGCCAAACGGGGACTAGCAATCAGCCCCAGCATTTT | CASSQTGTSNQPQHF
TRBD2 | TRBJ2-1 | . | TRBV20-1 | TGCAGTGCTAGAAGGGCTAGCGGGAACAATGAGCAGTTCTTC | CSARRASGNNEQFF
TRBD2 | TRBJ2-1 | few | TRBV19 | TGTGCCAGTAGTTTAGCGGGAGTGGTAAATGAGCAGTTCTTC | CASSLAGVVNEQFF
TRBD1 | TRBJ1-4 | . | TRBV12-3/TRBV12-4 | TGTGCCAGCACTCCGACAGGGGGCGCTTTTGGAAAACTGTTTTTT | CASTPTGGAFGKLFF
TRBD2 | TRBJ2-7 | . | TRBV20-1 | TGCAGTGCTACCTGGACTAGCATGGGCGAGCAGTACTTC | CSATWTSMGEQYF
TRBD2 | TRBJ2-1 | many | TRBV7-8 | TGTGCCAGCAGCTCCCGGACTGGGAGGGATGAGCAGTTCTTC | CASSSRTGRDEQFF
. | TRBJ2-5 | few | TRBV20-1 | TGCAGTGCTAGAGATTTCCCCACTCGGGGGACCCAGTACTTC | CSARDFPTRGTQYF
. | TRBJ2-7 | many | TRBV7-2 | TGTGCCAGCGGCCGCCCCGGCCGGGGAGAGCAGTACTTC | CASGRPGRGEQYF